The TCR beta chain described here comes from a study of T cells in Graves' hyperthyroidism and ophthalmopathy. Note on this clonotype: Its antigen is currently unknown.

RNA transcripts served as the template for amplifying TCR beta CDR3 regions. Carried out on the TCR CDR3, a first-round RT-PCR used the HTBI primer set. One entry per CDR3 protein, called by TCRdb with MiXCR from the multiplex PCR reads. The table has about 720,000 distinct CDR3 sequences, over 15% seen once. Overall study results and limits: Among thyroid clonotypes expanded above 0.001, most also appeared in blood.

The J segment lost 5 bases and the V segment lost 1 base, leaving 5 bases of the junction unmatched. Germline CDR1 and CDR2: DFQATT and SNEGSKA (reference sequence). This CDR3 region has 13 residues. Stability of Graves' hyperthyroidism was defined as absent ophthalmopathy progression within 18 months. Sequencing used blood. The sequence came from a man aged 18 to 29 with Graves' hyperthyroidism. The chain carries TRBV20-1 and TRBJ2-7; TRBD2 aligns across 7 bases. As DNA, the CDR3 is TGCAGTGCTAGAGCTGGGGGACTAAACGAGCAGTACTTC. Protein product: CSARAGGLNEQYF.